This T cell receptor (beta chain) originates from a study of cytomegalovirus exposure and HLA in healthy donors. PCR amplification relied on 60 Vbeta primers (plus 13 Jbeta primers). TCRdb's copy holds only in-frame clones and misses some; the assay was immunoSEQ multiplex PCR. The top ten clones hold around 3.5% of a sample with around 190,000 clones, roughly four fifths of them seen once. Concerning this clone: Its antigen remains unknown.

Study-level findings and limits: The investigators catalogued 150 to 200 TCR beta chains as cytomegalovirus-associated. A later analysis revealed that TCR association rates differed between HLA loci, peaking at DRB1 and bottoming out at HLA-C. Later, an analysis showed that TCR beta chains associated with HLA were more clonally expanded than others that were equally common.

Germline V gives CDR1 MNHEY, CDR2 SMNVEV (reference sequence). V was cut by 6 bases and J by 5 bases, with 14 bases left in between. The CDR3 extends over 14 amino acids. The source of this sequence is a man aged 35-49 years in good health and CMV-seropositive. Sequencing was performed on PBMCs. The chain employs TRBV27 and TRBJ2-1; D gene uncertain. CDR3 bases: TGTGCCAGCAGCCTAGTCATACCGGACAATGAGCAGTTCTTC. It specifies CASSLVIPDNEQFF.